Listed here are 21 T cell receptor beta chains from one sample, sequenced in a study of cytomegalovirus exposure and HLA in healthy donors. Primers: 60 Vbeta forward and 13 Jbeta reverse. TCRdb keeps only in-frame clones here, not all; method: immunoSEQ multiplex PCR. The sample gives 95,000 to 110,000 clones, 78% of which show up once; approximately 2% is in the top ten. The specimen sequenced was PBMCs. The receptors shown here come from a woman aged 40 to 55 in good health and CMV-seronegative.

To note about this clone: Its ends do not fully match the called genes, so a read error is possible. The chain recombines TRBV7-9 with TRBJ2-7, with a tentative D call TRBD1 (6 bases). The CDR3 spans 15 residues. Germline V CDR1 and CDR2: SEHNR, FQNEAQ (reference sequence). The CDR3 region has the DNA TGTTCCAGCAGCTTGAGTCTCACAGGGACCTACGAGCAGTACTTC. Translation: CSSSLSLTGTYEQYF.

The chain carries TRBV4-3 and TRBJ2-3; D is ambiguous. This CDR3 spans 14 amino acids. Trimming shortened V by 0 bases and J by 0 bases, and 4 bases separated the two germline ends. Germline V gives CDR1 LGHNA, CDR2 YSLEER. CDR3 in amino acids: CASSQDTSTDTQYF. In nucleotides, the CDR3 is TGCGCCAGCAGCCAAGATACTAGCACAGATACGCAGTATTTT.

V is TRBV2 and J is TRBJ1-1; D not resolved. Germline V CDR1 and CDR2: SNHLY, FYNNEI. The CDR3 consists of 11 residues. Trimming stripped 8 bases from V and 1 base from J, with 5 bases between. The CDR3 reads CASFKNTEAFF. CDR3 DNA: TGTGCCAGCTTTAAGAACACTGAAGCTTTCTTT.

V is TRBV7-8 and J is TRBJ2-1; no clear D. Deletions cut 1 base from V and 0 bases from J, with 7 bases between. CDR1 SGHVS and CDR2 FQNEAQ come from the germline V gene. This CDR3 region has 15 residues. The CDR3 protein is CASSLGESSYNEQFF. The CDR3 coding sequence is TGTGCCAGCAGCTTAGGCGAGAGCTCCTACAATGAGCAGTTCTTC.

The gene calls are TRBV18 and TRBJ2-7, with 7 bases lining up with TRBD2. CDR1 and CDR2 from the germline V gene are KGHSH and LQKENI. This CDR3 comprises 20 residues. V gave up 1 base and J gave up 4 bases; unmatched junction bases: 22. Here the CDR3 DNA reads TGTGCCAGCTCACCACTACACGACCCTTATCGCTCGCGGGAGAGGTACGAGCAGTACTTC. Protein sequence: CASSPLHDPYRSRERYEQYF.

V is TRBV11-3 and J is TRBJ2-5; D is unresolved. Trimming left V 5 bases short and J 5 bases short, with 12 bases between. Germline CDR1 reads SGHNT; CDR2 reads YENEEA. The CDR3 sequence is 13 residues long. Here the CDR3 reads CASSTSSRETQYF. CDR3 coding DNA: TGTGCCAGCAGCACCTCATCCCGGGAGACCCAGTACTTC.

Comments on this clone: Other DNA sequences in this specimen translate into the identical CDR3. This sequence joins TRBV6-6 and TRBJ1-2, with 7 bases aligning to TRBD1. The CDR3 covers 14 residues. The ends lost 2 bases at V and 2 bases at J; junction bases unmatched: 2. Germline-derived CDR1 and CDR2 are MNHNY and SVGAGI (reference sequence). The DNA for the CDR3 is TGTGCCAGCAGTTACGCGACAGGGAACTATGGCTACACCTTC. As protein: CASSYATGNYGYTF.

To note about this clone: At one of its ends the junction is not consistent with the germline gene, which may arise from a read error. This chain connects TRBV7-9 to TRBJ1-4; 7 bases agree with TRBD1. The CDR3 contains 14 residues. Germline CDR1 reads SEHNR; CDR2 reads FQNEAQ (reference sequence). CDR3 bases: TGTGCCAGCAGCTTACGAGGGGGCGGTGAAAAACGGTTTTTT. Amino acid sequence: CASSLRGGGEKRFF.

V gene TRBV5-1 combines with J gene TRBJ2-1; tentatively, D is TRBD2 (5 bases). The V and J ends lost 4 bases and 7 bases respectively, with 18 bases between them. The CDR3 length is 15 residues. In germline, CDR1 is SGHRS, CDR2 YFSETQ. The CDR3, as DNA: TGCGCCAGCAGCGCTCCGGGCCTAGCTACGAATGAGCAGTTCTTC. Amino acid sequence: CASSAPGLATNEQFF.

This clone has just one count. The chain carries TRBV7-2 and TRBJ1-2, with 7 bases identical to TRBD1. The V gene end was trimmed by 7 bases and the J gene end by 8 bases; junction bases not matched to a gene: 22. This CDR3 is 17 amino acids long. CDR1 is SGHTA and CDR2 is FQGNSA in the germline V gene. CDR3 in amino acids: CASTYLLGEEGAGGYTF. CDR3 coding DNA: TGTGCCAGCACCTATCTCTTAGGGGAGGAGGGGGCGGGAGGCTACACCTTC. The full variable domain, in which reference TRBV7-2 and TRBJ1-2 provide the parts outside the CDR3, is GAGVSQSPSNKVTEKGKDVELRCDPISGHTALYWYRQSLGQGLEFLIYFQGNSAPDKSGLPSDRFSAERTGGSVSTLTIQRTQQEDSAVYLCASTYLLGEEGAGGYTFGSGTRLTVV.

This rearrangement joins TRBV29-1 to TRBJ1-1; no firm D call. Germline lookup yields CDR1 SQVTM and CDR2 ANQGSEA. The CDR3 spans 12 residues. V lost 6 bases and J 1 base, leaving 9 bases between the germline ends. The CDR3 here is CSVLEGNTEAFF. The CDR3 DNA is TGCAGCGTCCTAGAGGGGAACACTGAAGCTTTCTTT.

CDR3 in DNA: TGTGCCAGCAGCCCGGGGGGACAGGGAAGGCGCAATGAGCAGTTCTTC. Protein: CASSPGGQGRRNEQFF. The chain links TRBV7-3 to TRBJ2-1, with 9 bases that match TRBD1. Germline CDR1 SGHTA, CDR2 FQGTGA. This CDR3 is built from 16 residues. V lost 5 bases to trimming and J lost 6 bases; unmatched junction nucleotides: 11.

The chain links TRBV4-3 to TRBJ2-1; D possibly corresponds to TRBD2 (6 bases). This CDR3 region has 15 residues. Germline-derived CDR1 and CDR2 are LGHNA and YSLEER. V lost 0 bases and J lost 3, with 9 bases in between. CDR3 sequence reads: CASSQEIADYNEQFF. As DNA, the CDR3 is TGCGCCAGCAGCCAAGAAATAGCGGACTACAATGAGCAGTTCTTC.

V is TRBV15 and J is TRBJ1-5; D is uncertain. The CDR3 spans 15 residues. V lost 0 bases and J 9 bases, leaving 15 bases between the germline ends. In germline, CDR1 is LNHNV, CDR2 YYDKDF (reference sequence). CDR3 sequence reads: CATSRDAVRPWPQHF. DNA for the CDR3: TGTGCCACCAGCAGAGATGCAGTGAGGCCCTGGCCCCAGCATTTT.

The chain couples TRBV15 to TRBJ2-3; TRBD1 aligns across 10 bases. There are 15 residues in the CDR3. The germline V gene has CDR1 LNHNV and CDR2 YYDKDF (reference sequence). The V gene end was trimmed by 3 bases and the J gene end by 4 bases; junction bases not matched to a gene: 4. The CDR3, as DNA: TGTGCCACCAGCAGGGGACAGGGGTTCCCAGATACGCAGTATTTT. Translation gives CATSRGQGFPDTQYF.

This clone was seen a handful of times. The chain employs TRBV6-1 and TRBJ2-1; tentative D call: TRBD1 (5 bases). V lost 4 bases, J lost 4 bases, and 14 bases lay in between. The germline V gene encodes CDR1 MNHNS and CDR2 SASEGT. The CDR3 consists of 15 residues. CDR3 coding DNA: TGTGCCAGCAGTGCCGCCTGGCAGGGATACAATGAGCAGTTCTTC. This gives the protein CASSAAWQGYNEQFF.

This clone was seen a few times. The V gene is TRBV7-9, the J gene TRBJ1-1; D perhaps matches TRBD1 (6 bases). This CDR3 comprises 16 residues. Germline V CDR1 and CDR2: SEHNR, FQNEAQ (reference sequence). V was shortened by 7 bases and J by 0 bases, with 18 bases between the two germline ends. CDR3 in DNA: TGTGCCAGCACTCTAACAGGGCTTACGATGAACACTGAAGCTTTCTTT. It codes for CASTLTGLTMNTEAFF.

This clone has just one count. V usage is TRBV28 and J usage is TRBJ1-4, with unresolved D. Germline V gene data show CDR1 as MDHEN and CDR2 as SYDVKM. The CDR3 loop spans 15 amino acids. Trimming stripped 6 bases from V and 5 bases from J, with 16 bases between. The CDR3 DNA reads TGTGCCAGCAGCTCCCTCCTGAGGAACAATGAAAAACTGTTTTTT. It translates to CASSSLLRNNEKLFF.

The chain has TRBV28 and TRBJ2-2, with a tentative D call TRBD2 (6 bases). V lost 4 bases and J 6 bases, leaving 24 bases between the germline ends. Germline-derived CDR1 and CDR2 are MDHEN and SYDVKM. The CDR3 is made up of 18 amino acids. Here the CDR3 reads CASSWGWGVAYGAGELFF. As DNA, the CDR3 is TGTGCCAGCAGTTGGGGCTGGGGGGTTGCGTATGGCGCCGGGGAGCTGTTTTTT. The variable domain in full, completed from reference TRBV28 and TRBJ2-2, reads DVKVTQSSRYLVKRTGEKVFLECVQDMDHENMFWYRQDPGLGLRLIYFSYDVKMKEKGDIPEGYSVSREKKERFSLILESASTNQTSMYLCASSWGWGVAYGAGELFFGEGSRLTVL.

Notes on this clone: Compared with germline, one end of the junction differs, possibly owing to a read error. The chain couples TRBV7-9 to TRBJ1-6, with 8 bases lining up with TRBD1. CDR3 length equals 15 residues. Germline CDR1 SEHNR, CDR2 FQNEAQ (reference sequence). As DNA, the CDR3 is TGTGCCAGCAGCTTAGGAGGGCAGGGGGCTTCATCCCTCCACTTT. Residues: CASSLGGQGASSLHF.

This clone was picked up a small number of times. Here the CDR3 DNA reads TGTGCCAGCAGCACCCGGTGGCTAGCGGGAGCCAATGAGCAGTTCTTC. This encodes CASSTRWLAGANEQFF. The J gene is TRBJ2-1, the V gene TRBV7-6; 10 bases map to TRBD2. Trimming cost V 5 bases and J 6 bases; bases outside gene matches: 10. Germline CDR1 is SGHVS and CDR2 is FNYEAQ. The CDR3 covers 16 residues.